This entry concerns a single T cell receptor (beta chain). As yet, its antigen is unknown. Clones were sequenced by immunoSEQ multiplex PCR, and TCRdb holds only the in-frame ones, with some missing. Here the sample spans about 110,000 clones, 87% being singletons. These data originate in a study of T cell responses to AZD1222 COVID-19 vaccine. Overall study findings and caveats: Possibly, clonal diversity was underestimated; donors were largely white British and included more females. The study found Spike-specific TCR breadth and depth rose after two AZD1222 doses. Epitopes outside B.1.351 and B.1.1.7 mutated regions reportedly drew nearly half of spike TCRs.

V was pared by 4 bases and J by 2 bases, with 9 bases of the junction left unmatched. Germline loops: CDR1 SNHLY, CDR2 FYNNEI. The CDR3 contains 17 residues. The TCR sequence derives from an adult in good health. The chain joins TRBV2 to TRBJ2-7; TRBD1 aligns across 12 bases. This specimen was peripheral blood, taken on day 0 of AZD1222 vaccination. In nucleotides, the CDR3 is TGTGCCAGCAGTGCTCCGGGACAGGGGGCGGAAACCTACGAGCAGTACTTC. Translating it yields CASSAPGQGAETYEQYF.